The present TCR beta chain was sequenced within a study of shared clonotypes between healthy human individuals. General study points: Larger estimated richness was generally recorded for naive subsets relative to memory subsets. A handful of donors had about 5.1% of their naive CD4 clonotypes in common.

Germline CDR1 is SGHNT and CDR2 is YYREEE (reference sequence). J lost 3 bases, V lost 3 bases, and 1 base had no gene match. The CDR3 extends over 13 amino acids. All participating donors were Caucasian adults from Nashville, Tennessee. Concerning this clone itself: Its antigen is not identified. The same CDR3 can be traced to other DNA sequences in this sample.

Approximately 30,000 T cell genomes (around 200 ng DNA) went into each sorted-subset replicate. Profiled with immunoSEQ multiplex PCR; TCRdb holds only in-frame clones, not every one. The profile shows 1.6 million or so clones, 98% of them singletons. The genes are TRBV5-4 and TRBJ2-7, with TRBD1 matching 9 bases. This TCR was recovered from a man aged 25 to 40 in good health. The sequenced sample was naive CD4+ T cells sorted from blood. Subset indicated: CD45RA+ positively selected. The CDR3 nucleotides are TGTGCCAGCAGCTCGGGACAGGGCTACGAGCAGTACTTC. Translating it yields CASSSGQGYEQYF.